This entry lists 8 T cell receptor beta chains sequenced from one sample in a study of T cell responses to AZD1222 COVID-19 vaccine. Assay: immunoSEQ multiplex PCR; the TCRdb copy retains only in-frame clones and omits some. Of roughly 100,000 clones listed, about 90% are singletons. The specimen comprised peripheral blood, sampled on day 0 of AZD1222 vaccination. These receptors were taken from an adult in good health.

The chain uses TRBV11-3 and TRBJ1-5; D gene ambiguous. The germline CDR1 and CDR2 sequences are SGHNT and YENEEA. This CDR3 region has 11 residues. Trimming cost V 5 bases and J 7 bases, with 6 bases left between them. Here the CDR3 DNA reads TGTGCCAGCAGCCCAAGACAGCCCCAGCATTTT. Amino acid sequence: CASSPRQPQHF.

This chain uses TRBV29-1 with TRBJ2-5, with TRBD1 matching over 9 bases. The CDR3 runs 14 residues. Germline trimming cut 7 bases from V and 4 bases from J; bases unmatched to any gene: 10. Germline-derived CDR1 and CDR2 are SQVTM and ANQGSEA. The CDR3 protein is CSAFGTGLGETQYF. The CDR3 coding sequence is TGCAGCGCCTTCGGGACAGGGTTGGGAGAGACCCAGTACTTC.

J is TRBJ1-1 and V is TRBV19; tentative D call: TRBD1 (6 bases). Trimming took off 10 bases at V and 5 bases at J, with 20 bases between the two ends. CDR1 and CDR2 from the germline V gene are LNHDA and SQIVND (reference sequence). This CDR3 has 14 amino acids. The CDR3 DNA reads as TGTGCCACCAGTATAGGGGGGGCCGCGACTGAAGCTTTCTTT. It specifies CATSIGGAATEAFF. Using reference TRBV19 and TRBJ1-1 for the parts outside the CDR3, the full variable domain is DGGITQSPKYLFRKEGQNVTLSCEQNLNHDAMYWYRQDPGQGLRLIYYSQIVNDFQKGDIAEGYSVSREKKESFPLTVTSAQKNPTAFYLCATSIGGAATEAFFGQGTRLTVV.

This chain uses TRBV21-1 with TRBJ1-6. TRBV21-1 is tagged as a pseudogene. The CDR3 is 17 residues long. Here the CDR3 reads CASSKDGPRSHNSPLHF. Written as DNA, the CDR3 is TGTGCCAGCAGCAAAGACGGGCCTCGAAGTCATAATTCACCCCTCCACTTT.

This chain uses TRBV4-1 with TRBJ2-2, with D maybe TRBD2 (5 bases). Germline V lookup: CDR1 MGHRA, CDR2 YSYEKL. Trimming left V 6 bases short and J 3 bases short, with 17 bases between. The CDR3 covers 16 residues. The CDR3 spells CASRQTALRDTGELFF. Here the CDR3 DNA reads TGCGCCAGCAGACAAACGGCTTTGCGGGACACCGGGGAGCTGTTTTTT.

J is TRBJ2-7 and V is TRBV11-2; 10 bases map to TRBD1. This CDR3 is 15 amino acids long. Germline lookup yields CDR1 SGHAT and CDR2 FQNNGV. V gave up 5 bases and J gave up 0 bases; unmatched junction bases: 4. CDR3 loop: CASSPRQGASYEQYF. The CDR3 nucleotides are TGTGCCAGCAGCCCCCGACAGGGGGCCTCCTACGAGCAGTACTTC.

Only a few counts were recorded for this clone. This chain links TRBV6-5 with TRBJ2-3, with D tentatively TRBD2 (5 bases). The CDR3 runs to 13 residues. The V gene's germline CDR1 is MNHEY and CDR2 SVGAGI. Trimming pared 4 bases from V and 9 bases from J, leaving 14 bases between. The CDR3 sequence is CASSSPLVFTQYF. Written as DNA, the CDR3 is TGTGCCAGCAGTTCCCCACTAGTGTTCACGCAGTATTTT.

The V call is TRBV4-1, the J call TRBJ1-3; D is unresolved. Germline V CDR1 and CDR2: MGHRA, YSYEKL. CDR3 size: 14 residues. Between the trimmed V and J ends, which lost 4 bases and 2 bases, there was a span of 9 bases. The CDR3 is CASSPGVPGNTIYF. Here the CDR3 DNA reads TGCGCCAGCAGCCCGGGAGTCCCTGGAAACACCATATATTTT.